The 19 T cell receptor beta chains below all came from one sample that was sequenced in a study of blood T cells in healthy people across ages. Primed by a sample-barcoded 5' primer and a J-beta primer mix, a second PCR proceeded for about 6 to 12 cycles. MiXCR, run by TCRdb on the 5' RACE reads, gives a single entry per CDR3 protein. The data hold over 1,500,000 distinct CDR3 sequences, with about 39% observed a single time. The material sequenced was blood. These receptors originate from a human donor in good health.

This clonotype was counted ten times or more. The CDR3 here is CSVGGRSSYEQYF. CDR3 DNA: TGCAGCGTCGGGGGCCGATCCTCCTACGAGCAGTACTTC. The V gene is TRBV29-1, the J gene TRBJ2-7; D might be TRBD1 or TRBD2, each matching 6 bases. The CDR3 covers 13 residues. Germline-derived CDR1 and CDR2 are SQVTM and ANQGSEA. V lost 6 bases and J lost 0, with 12 bases in between.

This clonotype was found a few times. This chain connects TRBV6-1 to TRBJ2-1; no firm D call. Trimming removed 6 bases at V and 5 bases at J, with 11 bases between. This CDR3 is 13 amino acids long. The V gene's germline CDR1 is MNHNS and CDR2 SASEGT. The CDR3 DNA follows: TGTGCCAGCAGCCCCTCAGGAAACAATGAGCAGTTCTTC. This gives the protein CASSPSGNNEQFF.

The V gene is TRBV29-1, the J gene TRBJ2-7; D is unresolved. The CDR3 is made up of 15 amino acids. V gave up 3 bases and J gave up 3 bases, with 18 bases separating them. Germline V gives CDR1 SQVTM, CDR2 ANQGSEA. The DNA of the CDR3 is TGCAGCGTTGATCTATCAGTCATTCTTTACTACGAGCAGTACTTC. Its translation is CSVDLSVILYYEQYF.

This clonotype turned up a few times. This chain joins TRBV14 and TRBJ2-5; 12 positions agree with TRBD2. This CDR3 spans 16 amino acids. V was pared by 2 bases and J by 3 bases, with 4 bases of the junction left unmatched. The germline gives CDR1 SGHDN, CDR2 FVKESK. CDR3 protein: CASSQRTSGEKETQYF. Here the CDR3 DNA reads TGTGCCAGCAGCCAAAGGACTAGCGGGGAGAAAGAGACCCAGTACTTC.

This chain links TRBV7-2 with TRBJ1-5; no clear D gene. The ends were cut back, 9 bases at V and 4 bases at J, with 13 bases in the middle. CDR3 length: 13 amino acids. Germline values: CDR1 SGHTA, CDR2 FQGNSA. Written as DNA, the CDR3 is TGTGCCAGTAACCAACTTAAAAATCAGCCCCAGCATTTT. It translates to CASNQLKNQPQHF.

The genes are TRBV7-2 and TRBJ2-3; tentative D call: TRBD2 (6 bases). CDR1 is SGHTA and CDR2 is FQGNSA in the germline V gene. V was shortened by 2 bases and J by 2 bases, with 11 bases between the two germline ends. The CDR3 spans 15 residues. CDR3: CASSLRRGNTDTQYF. In DNA, the CDR3 is TGTGCCAGCAGCTTACGGCGGGGTAACACAGATACGCAGTATTTT.

This clonotype has at least ten counts. Here the CDR3 DNA reads TGCGCCAGCAGCACAACAGACCTCACAGATACGCAGTATTTT. Its protein product is CASSTTDLTDTQYF. The chain carries TRBV4-3 and TRBJ2-3, with D uncertain. The CDR3 totals 14 residues. The germline gives CDR1 LGHNA, CDR2 YSLEER. V was pared by 5 bases and J by 2 bases, with 11 bases between.

Regarding this clonotype: At one boundary the junction diverges from the germline segment, which might be a read error. The chain is built from TRBV7-8 and TRBJ2-2, with no clear D. The CDR3 extends over 13 amino acids. Germline CDR1 and CDR2: SGHVS and FQNEAQ. This CDR3 is CASTLKNTGELFF. The CDR3 nucleotides read TGTGCCAGCACCTTAAAGAACACCGGGGAGCTGTTTTTT. Using reference TRBV7-8 and TRBJ2-2 for the parts outside the CDR3, the full variable domain is GAGVSQSPRYKVAKRGQDVALRCDPISGHVSLFWYQQALGQGPEFLTYFQNEAQLDKSGLPSDRFFAERPEGSVSTLKIQRTQQEDSAVYLCASTLKNTGELFFGEGSRLTVL.

This clonotype was observed a handful of times. This chain joins TRBV6-5 and TRBJ2-3; D may match TRBD1 or TRBD2 (5 bases each). V dropped 6 bases and J dropped 5 bases, with 18 bases sitting between them. Germline V gene sequence: CDR1 MNHEY, CDR2 SVGAGI. CDR3 size: 15 residues. In nucleotides, the CDR3 is TGTGCCAGCAGGCACCATGGGGGAGTAATAGATACGCAGTATTTT. This sequence encodes CASRHHGGVIDTQYF.

This clonotype has more than one count but fewer than ten. The rearrangement uses TRBV18 and TRBJ2-4; D tentatively reads TRBD1 or TRBD2 (5 bases each). TRBJ2-7 explains the end of the DNA better; the J call may be wrong. The germline gives CDR1 KGHSH, CDR2 LQKENI. CDR3 length equals 14 residues. CDR3 sequence reads: CASSPGTEIYEQYF. CDR3 sequence (DNA): TGTGCCAGCTCACCAGGGACGGAGATCTACGAGCAGTACTTC.

The chain employs TRBV7-9 and TRBJ2-5; tentatively, D is TRBD1 (5 bases). CDR1 is SEHNR, CDR2 FQNEAQ, per germline (reference sequence). The CDR3 sequence is 14 residues long. V was shortened by 4 bases and J by 5 bases, with 14 bases between the two germline ends. As DNA, the CDR3 is TGTGCCAGCAGCTCTCCGGGCCCAGGGGAGACCCAGTACTTC. Amino acid sequence: CASSSPGPGETQYF.

This clonotype was detected only a few times. The V call is TRBV9, the J call TRBJ2-6; TRBD1 might be the D (5 bases). V lost 4 bases and J 0 bases, leaving 17 bases between the germline ends. This CDR3 region has 18 residues. In germline, CDR1 is SGDLS, CDR2 YYNGEE. The CDR3 loop reads CASSSIWGSSSGANVLTF. In DNA form, the CDR3 reads TGTGCCAGCAGCTCCATATGGGGCAGCAGCTCTGGGGCCAACGTCCTGACTTTC. Filled out from reference TRBV9 and TRBJ2-6, the complete variable domain reads DSGVTQTPKHLITATGQRVTLRCSPRSGDLSVYWYQQSLDQGLQFLIQYYNGEERAKGNILERFSAQQFPDLHSELNLSSLELGDSALYFCASSSIWGSSSGANVLTFGAGSRLTVL.

This sequence joins TRBV12-5 and TRBJ2-5; 7 positions agree with TRBD1. Germline CDR1 LGHNT, CDR2 FRNRAP. Losses at the gene ends were 0 bases for V and 7 bases for J; bases not matched to a gene: 11. The CDR3 contains 16 residues. In DNA, the CDR3 is TGTGCTAGTGGTTTGGTTACCGGACAGGCCTTGGGGACCCAGTACTTC. Translated, it gives CASGLVTGQALGTQYF.

The CDR3 bases are TGTGCCAGCAGCCGCGACGGGGGCTCGGGTGAAAAACTGTTTTTT. This gives the protein CASSRDGGSGEKLFF. J is TRBJ1-4 and V is TRBV5-4, with D tentatively TRBD1 (6 bases). Germline-derived CDR1 and CDR2 are SGHNT and YYREEE (reference sequence). V was cut by 4 bases and J by 7 bases, with 17 bases left in between. The CDR3 has 15 residues.

This chain uses TRBV6-2 or TRBV6-3 with TRBJ2-4; D gene unclear. This CDR3 is built from 13 residues. V was cut by 5 bases and J by 13 bases, with 18 bases left in between. Per the germline V gene, CDR1 is MNHEY and CDR2 is SVGEGT. The DNA for the CDR3 is TGTGCCAGCAGTCCGGGCTTTCCCCAGCAGCAGTACTTC. Amino acid sequence: CASSPGFPQQQYF.

The V gene is TRBV20-1, the J gene TRBJ2-1, with 10 bases aligning to TRBD2. Germline assignment: CDR1 DFQATT and CDR2 SNEGSKA (reference sequence). The CDR3 is 15 amino acids. The junction had 4 bases not matched to a gene; V was cut back by 1 base and J by 4 bases. The CDR3 coding sequence is TGCAGTGCTAGAGCGCCGACTAGCGGGTACAATGAGCAGTTCTTC. Its translation is CSARAPTSGYNEQFF.

The chain uses TRBV9 and TRBJ1-1; no firm D call. Deletions cut 1 base from V and 3 bases from J, with 7 bases between. The CDR3 has 13 residues. Looked up from germline, CDR1 is SGDLS and CDR2 is YYNGEE. The DNA of the CDR3 is TGTGCCAGCAGCGTATTAACAGACACTGAAGCTTTCTTT. Protein product: CASSVLTDTEAFF.

In this sample, this clonotype turned up a few times. The genes are TRBV29-1 and TRBJ2-1; 12 bases match TRBD2. The CDR3 runs to 14 residues. Germline V gene data show CDR1 as SQVTM and CDR2 as ANQGSEA. J lost 6 bases, V lost 6 bases, and 6 bases had no gene match. CDR3 loop: CSVPGLAGPNEQFF. CDR3 coding DNA: TGCAGCGTGCCGGGACTAGCGGGTCCCAATGAGCAGTTCTTC.

The chain combines TRBV7-2 with TRBJ2-1; weak D call: TRBD2 (7 bases). Germline V gives CDR1 SGHTA, CDR2 FQGNSA. V dropped 6 bases and J dropped 2 bases, with 20 bases sitting between them. The CDR3 consists of 17 residues. The CDR3 is CASRIYRGGSPYNEQFF. In DNA form, the CDR3 reads TGTGCCAGCAGGATTTATAGGGGGGGCTCTCCCTACAATGAGCAGTTCTTC.